What follows describes a single TCR beta chain. The data were taken from a study of blood T cell repertoires in COVID-19. Turning to the study itself: The United States, Italy and Spain provided the acute and convalescent COVID-19 samples. Sample material is recorded as cDNA or gDNA derived from T cells, B-cell-depleted T cells, or PBMCs.

Original processing methods: The authors estimated nucleated cell counts from reference gene primer amplification. The assay was immunoSEQ multiplex PCR, and TCRdb's table has in-frame clones only and misses some. V and J calls and clone size are copied from that table; D and trimming were computed from the DNA. The table includes around 20,000 clones, approximately 84% detected once. Trimming removed 4 bases at V and 6 bases at J, with 12 bases between. Germline lookup yields CDR1 LGHDT and CDR2 YNNKEL (reference sequence). The CDR3 consists of 13 residues. The sequence came from a man aged 35-49 years with acute or convalescent COVID-19. The sample consisted of peripheral blood. This chain connects TRBV3-1 (or the pseudogene TRBV3-2) to TRBJ1-1; D might be TRBD1 (5 bases). The CDR3, as DNA: TGTGCCAGCAGCCCGCGGGGGGGGGCTGAAGCTTTCTTT. This encodes CASSPRGGAEAFF.